This T cell receptor beta chain was sequenced during a study of CD4 T cells in relation to SARS-CoV-2 and coronaviruses. The method was immunoSEQ multiplex PCR; TCRdb's version includes in-frame clones alone and lacks a portion of them. This table holds tens of thousands of clones, about 70% found once. Before the COVID-19 pandemic, during about 2011-2019, CD4+ T cells were taken from unexposed donors. After more than eight days of culture, CD4+ T cells were isolated. Fresh IL-2 medium replaced half the medium on days 3 and 7. The CDR3 length is 17 residues. Concerning this clone: The target antigen is unknown.

The sequenced sample was CD4+ T cells from PBMCs, cultured in vitro. V and J are TRBV21-1 and TRBJ1-2; TRBD1, the D gene given by the table, was not confirmed from the DNA. TRBV21-1 is a pseudogene. This receptor was identified in a human donor in good health. This CDR3 reads CASSNLPLNRLSPGYTF. The CDR3 nucleotides are TGTGCCAGCAGCAATTTACCCCTGAACAGGTTATCTCCTGGCTACACCTTC.